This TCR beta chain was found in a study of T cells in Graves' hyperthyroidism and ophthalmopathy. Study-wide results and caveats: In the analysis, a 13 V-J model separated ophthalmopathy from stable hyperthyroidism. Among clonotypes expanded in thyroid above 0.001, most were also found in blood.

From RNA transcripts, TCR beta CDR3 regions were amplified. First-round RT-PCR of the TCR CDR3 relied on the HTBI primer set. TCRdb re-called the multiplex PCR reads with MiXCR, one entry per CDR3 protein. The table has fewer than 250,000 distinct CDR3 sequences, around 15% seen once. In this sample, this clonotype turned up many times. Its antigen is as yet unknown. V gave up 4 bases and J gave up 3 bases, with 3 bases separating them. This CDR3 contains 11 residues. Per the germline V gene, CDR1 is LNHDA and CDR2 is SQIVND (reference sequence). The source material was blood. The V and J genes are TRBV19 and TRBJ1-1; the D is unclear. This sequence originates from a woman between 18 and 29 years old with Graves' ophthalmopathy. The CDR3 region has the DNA TGTGCCAGTAGTACCTACACTGAAGCTTTCTTT. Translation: CASSTYTEAFF.